A single sample is the source of the 30 T cell receptor beta chains below, sequenced in a study of blood T cell repertoires in COVID-19. Profiled with immunoSEQ multiplex PCR; TCRdb holds only in-frame clones, not every one. The repertoire consists of approximately 120,000 clones, with about 84% occurring once and the leading ten covering approximately 5.3%. Material: peripheral blood. All receptors come from a human donor in a cohort sampled during active COVID-19.

The gene calls are TRBV12-3 or TRBV12-4 and TRBJ1-5; possibly TRBD1 for D (5 bases). V lost 8 bases and J 5 bases, leaving 13 bases between the germline ends. The CDR3 is 13 amino acids. CDR3 sequence (DNA): TGTGCCAGCTCAGACAGAACTTATCAGCCCCAGCATTTT. It yields the protein CASSDRTYQPQHF.

The chain uses TRBV5-6 and TRBJ2-5; no firm D call. The CDR3 loop spans 16 amino acids. The germline V gene has CDR1 SGHDT and CDR2 YYEEEE. Between the trimmed V and J ends, which lost 0 bases and 5 bases, there was a span of 17 bases. The CDR3 sequence: CASSLASGYPGETQYF. CDR3 nucleotides: TGTGCCAGCAGCTTGGCGTCCGGCTACCCCGGGGAGACCCAGTACTTC.

The rearrangement links TRBV7-3 to TRBJ1-6; D remains unclear. Per germline, CDR1 SGHTA and CDR2 FQGTGA. Between the trimmed V and J ends, which lost 5 bases and 10 bases, there was a span of 15 bases. This CDR3 contains 14 residues. CDR3 residues: CASSPRGRGSPLHF. The CDR3 DNA reads as TGTGCCAGCAGCCCTCGAGGGCGAGGATCACCCCTCCACTTT.

V usage is TRBV5-1 and J usage is TRBJ2-3, with TRBD1 as a possible D gene (5 bases). This CDR3 is 14 amino acids long. Trimming cost V 4 bases and J 3 bases, with 12 bases left between them. Germline CDR1 and CDR2: SGHRS and YFSETQ. The CDR3 sequence is CASSPRTSTDTQYF. The CDR3 nucleotides are TGCGCCAGCAGCCCAAGGACAAGTACAGATACGCAGTATTTT.

This chain links TRBV5-6 with TRBJ1-6; D gene ambiguous. The CDR3 has 16 amino acids. V was clipped by 4 bases and J by 4 bases, with 15 bases between them. From germline, CDR1 is SGHDT and CDR2 YYEEEE. The CDR3 DNA reads as TGTGCCAGCAGCGGTTACCCGGGATCTTATAATTCACCCCTCCACTTT. This translates into CASSGYPGSYNSPLHF.

The rearrangement joins TRBV5-8 to TRBJ2-7; D is unclear. In germline, CDR1 is SGHTS, CDR2 YDEGEE. Trimming stripped 1 base from V and 5 bases from J, with 7 bases between. The CDR3 totals 12 residues. DNA for the CDR3: TGTGCCAGCAGCTTGAGAGGCCACGAGCAGTACTTC. Its translation is CASSLRGHEQYF.

The chain carries TRBV7-6 and TRBJ2-1; TRBD1 might be the D (6 bases). Trimming left V 6 bases short and J 4 bases short, with 10 bases between. The CDR3 is 13 residues long. Germline CDR1 SGHVS, CDR2 FNYEAQ. Written as DNA, the CDR3 is TGTGCCAGCAGGCCGACAGGATACAATGAGCAGTTCTTC. Its protein is CASRPTGYNEQFF. The complete variable domain, with remaining parts taken from reference TRBV7-6 and TRBJ2-1, reads GAGVSQSPRYKVTKRGQDVALRCDPISGHVSLYWYRQALGQGPEFLTYFNYEAQQDKSGLPNDRFSAERPEGSISTLTIQRTEQRDSAMYRCASRPTGYNEQFFGPGTRLTVL.

The chain combines TRBV25-1 with TRBJ2-7; TRBD2 aligns across 8 bases. The CDR3 length is 13 residues. V dropped 8 bases and J dropped 3; count of bases not matched to a gene: 6. Per germline, CDR1 MGHDK and CDR2 SYGVNS. The CDR3 bases are TGTGCCAGCGGGGTGCGGGAGGTCTACGAGCAGTACTTC. This sequence encodes CASGVREVYEQYF.

The chain is built from TRBV29-1 and TRBJ2-7; no firm D call. The CDR3 has 13 residues. Looked up from germline, CDR1 is SQVTM and CDR2 is ANQGSEA. Trimming took off 1 base at V and 3 bases at J, with 10 bases between the two ends. CDR3 residues: CSVEGQDLYEQYF. Written as DNA, the CDR3 is TGCAGCGTTGAAGGTCAGGATCTCTACGAGCAGTACTTC.

The rearrangement joins TRBV19 to TRBJ1-2; 8 bases align to TRBD1. The germline V gene has CDR1 LNHDA and CDR2 SQIVND (reference sequence). The V segment lost 6 bases and the J segment 2 bases; nucleotides outside the gene matches: 8. This CDR3 is built from 15 residues. The CDR3 here is CASRPTRTGNYGYTF. For the CDR3, the DNA is TGTGCCAGTAGACCGACTAGGACAGGGAACTATGGCTACACCTTC.

The chain employs TRBV27 and TRBJ1-1; D ambiguous. Trimming shortened V by 4 bases and J by 1 base, and 7 bases separated the two germline ends. The CDR3 spans 13 residues. Germline CDR1 reads MNHEY; CDR2 reads SMNVEV (reference sequence). The CDR3 loop reads CASSWSGNTEAFF. Here the CDR3 DNA reads TGTGCCAGCAGTTGGTCGGGGAACACTGAAGCTTTCTTT.

The rearrangement joins TRBV5-4 to TRBJ2-7; D is perhaps TRBD1 (5 bases). Trimming shortened V by 2 bases and J by 3 bases, and 6 bases separated the two germline ends. The CDR3 spans 12 residues. Germline CDR1 and CDR2: SGHNT and YYREEE (reference sequence). The CDR3 is CASSFTGYEQYF. CDR3 sequence (DNA): TGTGCCAGCAGCTTCACAGGCTACGAGCAGTACTTC.

This clone appeared a single time. The V call is TRBV13, the J call TRBJ2-1; TRBD2 matches 11 bases. The V gene's germline CDR1 is PRHDT and CDR2 FYEKMQ (reference sequence). Trimming at V came to 5 bases and at J to 0 bases, leaving 6 bases not matched to a gene. The CDR3 is 17 residues long. CDR3 sequence reads: CASSARLAGLSYNEQFF. Here the CDR3 DNA reads TGTGCCAGCAGCGCCAGACTAGCGGGGCTCTCCTACAATGAGCAGTTCTTC.

This clone was counted between two and nine times. The chain links TRBV7-3 to TRBJ2-2; TRBD2 agrees at 7 bases. Germline V gene lookup returns CDR1 SGHTA and CDR2 FQGTGA. This CDR3 is built from 15 residues. V lost 2 bases, J lost 9 bases, and 9 bases stayed unmatched. The chain's CDR3 is CASSLEGGPPRELFF. CDR3 nucleotides: TGTGCCAGCAGCTTAGAGGGAGGGCCCCCCAGGGAGCTGTTTTTT.

The chain has TRBV5-8 and TRBJ1-6; 7 nucleotides align to TRBD1. This CDR3 comprises 14 residues. Unmatched junction bases numbered 4, after V lost 4 bases and J lost 6 bases. CDR1 is SGHTS, CDR2 YDEGEE, per germline. Here the CDR3 DNA reads TGTGCCAGCAGCCTGACAGGGTTTAATTCACCCCTCCACTTT. Amino acid sequence: CASSLTGFNSPLHF.

The chain carries TRBV7-2 and TRBJ1-6; 7 bases are a match to TRBD1. The CDR3 is 15 amino acids. Germline values: CDR1 SGHTA, CDR2 FQGNSA. V was pared by 4 bases and J by 5 bases, with 5 bases of the junction left unmatched. The CDR3: CASSSRTGDNSPLHF. The CDR3 bases are TGTGCCAGCAGCTCCCGGACAGGAGATAATTCACCCCTCCACTTT.

The chain carries TRBV25-1 and TRBJ2-3, with 8 nucleotides matching TRBD2. This CDR3 has 14 residues. The V and J ends lost 2 bases and 5 bases, in that order; junction bases with no gene match: 3. The germline V gene has CDR1 MGHDK and CDR2 SYGVNS. The CDR3 nucleotides are TGTGCCAGCAGTGAACGCGGGGGGCAAGATACGCAGTATTTT. Translating it yields CASSERGGQDTQYF. Variable domain in full (rest from reference TRBV25-1 and TRBJ2-3): EADIYQTPRYLVIGTGKKITLECSQTMGHDKMYWYQQDPGMELHLIHYSYGVNSTEKGDLSSESTVSRIRTEHFPLTLESARPSHTSQYLCASSERGGQDTQYFGPGTRLTVL.

The gene calls are TRBV7-2 and TRBJ1-5; 8 bases map to TRBD1. This CDR3 region has 17 residues. Germline V gives CDR1 SGHTA, CDR2 FQGNSA. J was trimmed by 1 base and V by 1 base; bases with no gene match: 6. The CDR3 spells CASSLVGQGGSNQPQHF. The CDR3 nucleotides are TGTGCCAGCAGCTTAGTAGGACAGGGAGGGAGCAATCAGCCCCAGCATTTT.

This chain uses TRBV28 with TRBJ2-1; D is uncertain. Germline V CDR1 and CDR2: MDHEN, SYDVKM. The CDR3 is made up of 10 amino acids. The V end was cut by 6 bases, the J end by 15 bases, with 12 bases between. The CDR3 sequence: CASSRPPVFF. The CDR3 nucleotides are TGTGCCAGCAGCCGTCCCCCGGTGTTCTTC.

The chain carries TRBV7-8 and TRBJ2-7, with TRBD2 as a possible D gene (5 bases). Trimming took off 5 bases at V and 7 bases at J, with 21 bases between the two ends. This CDR3 is built from 15 residues. Germline V lookup: CDR1 SGHVS, CDR2 FQNEAQ. The CDR3 DNA follows: TGTGCCAGCAGCCAACAACGAACGAGGGCCTGGGAGCAGTACTTC. Encoded protein: CASSQQRTRAWEQYF.

V usage is TRBV24-1 and J usage is TRBJ2-5; 7 bases align to TRBD2. The CDR3 is 15 amino acids. The junction had 4 bases not matched to a gene; V was cut back by 1 base and J by 3 bases. Germline assignment: CDR1 KGHDR and CDR2 SFDVKD. The CDR3 DNA sequence: TGTGCCACCAGTGATTTAGGGAGGGATGAAGAGACCCAGTACTTC. Its protein is CATSDLGRDEETQYF.

V usage is TRBV28 and J usage is TRBJ1-1, with a possible D match to TRBD1 (6 bases). V was pared by 3 bases and J by 4 bases, with 9 bases between. This CDR3 is built from 13 residues. Germline V gene sequence: CDR1 MDHEN, CDR2 SYDVKM. The CDR3: CASSLRGPTEAFF. In DNA form, the CDR3 reads TGTGCCAGCAGTTTGCGGGGGCCCACTGAAGCTTTCTTT.

The V call is TRBV27, the J call TRBJ1-1, with 9 bases matching TRBD1. Trimming at V came to 8 bases and at J to 5 bases, leaving 12 bases not matched to a gene. The CDR3 totals 15 residues. Germline V gives CDR1 MNHEY, CDR2 SMNVEV (reference sequence). Here the CDR3 reads CASQPLGTGRTEAFF. The CDR3 DNA follows: TGTGCCAGCCAACCTTTAGGGACAGGGAGAACTGAAGCTTTCTTT.

Written as DNA, the CDR3 is TGTGCCAGCAGCCAAAGAGACAGCCATTCCTACGAGCAGTACTTC. It translates to CASSQRDSHSYEQYF. The rearrangement joins TRBV16 to TRBJ2-7; possibly TRBD1 for D (5 bases). The CDR3 extends over 15 amino acids. Germline V gives CDR1 KGHSY, CDR2 FQNENV. V gave up 2 bases and J gave up 1 base, with 12 bases separating them.

The chain joins TRBV9 to TRBJ2-1; no reliable D call. Trimming left V 0 bases short and J 6 bases short, with 7 bases between. This CDR3 contains 13 residues. In germline, CDR1 is SGDLS, CDR2 YYNGEE. CDR3 bases: TGTGCCAGCAGCGTAGCAGTTGGCAATGAGCAGTTCTTC. Amino acids: CASSVAVGNEQFF.

The rearrangement uses TRBV7-8 and TRBJ1-3; a weak D match, TRBD1 (5 bases). Trimming stripped 1 base from V and 7 bases from J, with 11 bases between. Germline V lookup: CDR1 SGHVS, CDR2 FQNEAQ. The CDR3 covers 14 residues. CDR3 region: CASSLVGLTNTIYF. In DNA form, the CDR3 reads TGTGCCAGCAGCTTAGTGGGACTAACCAACACCATATATTTT.

This sequence joins TRBV11-2 and TRBJ2-5; 10 bases fit TRBD2. The CDR3 spans 15 residues. Trimming took 5 bases from V and 1 from J; bases not matched to a gene: 4. Germline CDR1 is SGHAT and CDR2 is FQNNGV. CDR3 bases: TGTGCCAGCAGCGACAGCGGGAGGGTCCAAGAGACCCAGTACTTC. Its protein is CASSDSGRVQETQYF.

As for this clone: The junction departs from germline at one end; a sequencing error may be responsible. The CDR3 nucleotides read TGTGCTAGCAGCTCGGACGGGAACCCCTACAATGAGCAGTTCTTC. Amino acid sequence: CASSSDGNPYNEQFF. V usage is TRBV7-7 and J usage is TRBJ2-1; possible D gene TRBD2, 5 bases. The CDR3 totals 15 residues. Per the germline V gene, CDR1 is SSHAT and CDR2 is FNYEAQ (reference sequence).

The chain has TRBV24-1 and TRBJ1-1; TRBD1 matches at 8 bases. Germline CDR1 is KGHDR and CDR2 is SFDVKD. The CDR3 length is 13 residues. Losses at the gene ends were 8 bases for V and 1 base for J; bases not matched to a gene: 2. CDR3 protein: CATKGQANTEAFF. The CDR3 region has the DNA TGTGCCACCAAGGGACAGGCGAACACTGAAGCTTTCTTT.

The chain employs TRBV27 and TRBJ1-1; possible D gene TRBD1, 5 bases. The CDR3 has 15 amino acids. Trimming cost V 10 bases and J 4 bases, with 22 bases left between them. Germline CDR1 reads MNHEY; CDR2 reads SMNVEV (reference sequence). CDR3 in DNA: TGTGCCACCAATTACAAAGGGGCGCGGGGCACTGAAGCTTTCTTT. It yields the protein CATNYKGARGTEAFF.